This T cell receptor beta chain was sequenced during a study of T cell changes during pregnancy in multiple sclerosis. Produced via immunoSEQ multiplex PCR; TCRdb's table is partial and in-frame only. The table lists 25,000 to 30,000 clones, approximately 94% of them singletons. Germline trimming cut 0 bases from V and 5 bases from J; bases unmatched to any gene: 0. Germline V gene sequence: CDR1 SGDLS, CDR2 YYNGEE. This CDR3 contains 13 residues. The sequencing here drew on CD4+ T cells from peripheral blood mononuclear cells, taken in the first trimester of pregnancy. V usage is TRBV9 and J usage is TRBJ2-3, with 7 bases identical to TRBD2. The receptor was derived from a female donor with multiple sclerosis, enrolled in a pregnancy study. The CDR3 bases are TGTGCCAGCAGCGTAGGGGGGGGAGATACGCAGTATTTT. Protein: CASSVGGGDTQYF.